A selection of T cell receptor beta chains follows, all from one sample in a study of blood T cell repertoires in COVID-19. Using immunoSEQ multiplex PCR, the repertoire was profiled, and TCRdb retains in-frame clones only, with some absent. The sample shows around 140,000 clones, roughly 84% of them seen only once. Specimen: peripheral blood. These receptor sequences come from a man aged 25 to 40 with COVID-19, enrolled during active disease. CDR3s leave out the opening cysteine and the closing phenylalanine or tryptophan. A D gene is named only where the DNA matches it firmly.

d_gene,v_gene,CDR3aa
TRBD2,TRBV19,ASSVTSGSYEQY
NA,TRBV15,ATSILAGGAEKLF
TRBD1,TRBV5-4,ASSSGQGADGYT
NA,TRBV5-1,ASSLARDSYEQY
NA,TRBV28,ASEDQGKPLH
TRBD1,TRBV4-1,ASSSGQGAGNEQF
NA,TRBV4-1,ASSQDQVGSNSGNTIY
TRBD2,TRBV28,ASIVGGRDSYEQY
NA,TRBV6-1,ASSEKAREHGYT
TRBD1,TRBV5-8,ASSGQGSPYEQY
TRBD2,TRBV4-3,ASSQDFGLAGAGELF
NA,TRBV14,ASSQERRTDTQY
NA,TRBV7-9,ASSFIADTQY
TRBD2,TRBV28,ASNTAGGGSYEQY
NA,TRBV9,ASSAPFGDTEAF